This TCR beta chain came from a study of blood T cells in healthy people across ages. Only a few counts were recorded for this clonotype. A read error may be the cause here, since a much bigger clone is one base away. Then a second PCR, running about 6 to 12 cycles, was carried out with a sample-barcoded 5' primer and a J-beta primer mix. MiXCR was run by TCRdb on the 5' RACE reads, yielding one entry per CDR3 protein. This table has roughly 900,000 distinct CDR3 sequences, 40% to 60% appearing once. The germline V gene has CDR1 SQVTM and CDR2 ANQGSEA. The CDR3 extends over 13 amino acids. This clonotype was sampled from a man aged 25 to 40 in good health. Material for sequencing was blood. J is TRBJ2-1 and V is TRBV29-1; the D gene is possibly TRBD1 (6 bases). With the DNA end fitting TRBJ2-7 better, the J assignment may be wrong. The CDR3 nucleotides are TGCAGCGTAAGCAGGGGCCCCTACAATGAGCAGTACTTC. This gives the protein CSVSRGPYNEQYF.